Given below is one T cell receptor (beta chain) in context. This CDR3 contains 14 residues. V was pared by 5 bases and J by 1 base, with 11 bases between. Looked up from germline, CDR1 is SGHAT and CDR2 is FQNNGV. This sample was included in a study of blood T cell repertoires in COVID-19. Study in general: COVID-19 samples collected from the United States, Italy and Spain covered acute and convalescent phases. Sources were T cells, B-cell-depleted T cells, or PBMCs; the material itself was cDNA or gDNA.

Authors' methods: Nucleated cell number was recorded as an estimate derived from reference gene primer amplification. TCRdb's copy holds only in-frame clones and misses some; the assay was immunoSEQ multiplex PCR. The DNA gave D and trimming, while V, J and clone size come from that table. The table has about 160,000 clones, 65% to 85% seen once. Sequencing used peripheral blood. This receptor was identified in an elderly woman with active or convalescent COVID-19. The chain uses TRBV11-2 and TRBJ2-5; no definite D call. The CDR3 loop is CASSRGLVQETQYF. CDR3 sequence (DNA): TGTGCCAGCAGCCGCGGTTTGGTCCAAGAGACCCAGTACTTC.